This passage covers 26 T cell receptor beta chains from one sample sequenced in a study of blood T cells in healthy people across ages. The authors ran a second PCR of roughly 6 to 12 cycles using a sample-barcoded 5' primer and a J-beta primer mix. TCRdb used MiXCR to reprocess the 5' RACE reads, holding one entry per CDR3 protein. The sample has about a million distinct CDR3 sequences, about 48% seen once; the top ten hold 13%. Sequenced material: blood. These receptors were obtained from a man aged 30 to 45 in good health.

This chain links TRBV7-2 with TRBJ1-2; D ambiguous. The CDR3 loop spans 13 amino acids. The germline gives CDR1 SGHTA, CDR2 FQGNSA. Deletions cut 5 bases from V and 4 bases from J, with 11 bases between. CDR3 residues: CASSITEAYGYTF. The CDR3 nucleotides read TGTGCCAGCAGCATAACAGAGGCCTATGGCTACACCTTC.

J is TRBJ2-1 and V is TRBV5-1, with TRBD1 matching over 11 bases. CDR3 length: 18 amino acids. Germline V CDR1 and CDR2: SGHRS, YFSETQ. Trimming took 0 bases from V and 4 from J; bases not matched to a gene: 9. The CDR3 nucleotides read TGCGCCAGCAGCTTGGCCCCCCTCGGGACAGGGGGATACAATGAGCAGTTCTTC. This codes for CASSLAPLGTGGYNEQFF.

This clonotype was picked up a small number of times. The chain links TRBV9 to TRBJ2-1; 9 bases fit TRBD2. This CDR3 has 14 amino acids. The germline V gene has CDR1 SGDLS and CDR2 YYNGEE. J gave up 5 bases and V 1 base, and 1 base lay outside the gene matches. CDR3 in amino acids: CASSVLAGNNEQFF. The CDR3 DNA follows: TGTGCCAGCAGCGTACTAGCGGGGAACAATGAGCAGTTCTTC.

There are many counts of this clonotype. The chain is built from TRBV15 and TRBJ2-1, with a tentative D call TRBD1 (5 bases). Per the germline V gene, CDR1 is LNHNV and CDR2 is YYDKDF (reference sequence). V gave up 1 base and J gave up 5 bases, with 9 bases separating them. The CDR3 sequence is 14 residues long. This chain's CDR3 is CATSRGKGNNEQFF. CDR3 in DNA: TGTGCCACCAGCAGAGGCAAGGGGAACAATGAGCAGTTCTTC. The whole variable domain, filled in from reference TRBV15 and TRBJ2-1, reads DAMVIQNPRYQVTQFGKPVTLSCSQTLNHNVMYWYQQKSSQAPKLLFHYYDKDFNNEADTPDNFQSRRPNTSFCFLDIRSPGLGDTAMYLCATSRGKGNNEQFFGPGTRLTVL.

The rearrangement uses TRBV6-4 and TRBJ2-1; TRBD2 is a possible D gene (7 bases). The ends were cut back, 6 bases at V and 5 bases at J, with 14 bases in the middle. Germline CDR1 MRHNA, CDR2 SNTAGT. The CDR3 runs 14 residues. DNA for the CDR3: TGTGCCAGCAGCGAACGGGGGGCCGACAATGAGCAGTTCTTC. Its translation: CASSERGADNEQFF.

Remarks on this clonotype: A much larger clonotype is one base distant, so this may be a read error. The chain has TRBV5-1 and TRBJ2-7, with TRBD2 matching 7 bases. The J call may be in error: the DNA end matches TRBJ2-5 better. In germline, CDR1 is SGHRS, CDR2 YFSETQ. The CDR3 consists of 14 residues. CDR3 nucleotides: TGCGCCAGCAGCTCGTCAAGGGGAGGGGAGACCCAGTACTTC. This translates into CASSSSRGGETQYF.

The J gene is TRBJ2-3, the V gene TRBV12-5, with 9 bases fitting TRBD1. V lost 5 bases to trimming and J lost 6 bases; unmatched junction nucleotides: 9. Germline loops: CDR1 LGHNT, CDR2 FRNRAP. The CDR3 is made up of 15 amino acids. The chain's CDR3 is CASGEGQGVGDTQYF. In nucleotides, the CDR3 is TGTGCTAGTGGTGAGGGACAGGGTGTAGGGGATACGCAGTATTTT.

A word on this clonotype: At one end the junction does not follow the germline gene, possibly because of a read error. The V call is TRBV4-1, the J call TRBJ2-3, with 12 bases that match TRBD2. In germline, CDR1 is MGHRA, CDR2 YSYEKL. This CDR3 spans 17 amino acids. The CDR3 region is CAGSPRTSGGSTDTQYF. The DNA of the CDR3 is TGCGCCGGCAGCCCGCGAACTAGCGGGGGGAGCACAGATACGCAGTATTTT.

This clonotype has only a few counts. The gene calls are TRBV20-1 and TRBJ2-1, with D possibly TRBD2 on 5 matching bases. Per the germline V gene, CDR1 is DFQATT and CDR2 is SNEGSKA (reference sequence). Trimming cost V 0 bases and J 6 bases, with 9 bases left between them. This CDR3 is built from 13 residues. The CDR3 DNA sequence: TGCAGTGCTAGAGACGGGAACTTCAATGAGCAGTTCTTC. It specifies CSARDGNFNEQFF.

The CDR3 nucleotides are TGCAGTGCTAGACTGTCACGCCCTAGCACAGATACGCAGTATTTT. This gives the protein CSARLSRPSTDTQYF. V gene TRBV20-1 combines with J gene TRBJ2-3; D ambiguous. Per germline, CDR1 DFQATT and CDR2 SNEGSKA (reference sequence). This CDR3 region has 15 residues. V lost 2 bases and J lost 0, with 12 bases in between.

This clonotype was detected only once. One junction end does not reproduce the germline sequence, and a read error may be involved. The rearrangement uses TRBV28 and TRBJ2-7; 9 nucleotides line up with TRBD2. There are 14 residues in the CDR3. Germline-derived CDR1 and CDR2 are MDHEN and SYDVKM. The DNA of the CDR3 is TGTACCAGCAGCCCTAGCGGGGACGGCTACGAGCAGTACTTC. Translated, it gives CTSSPSGDGYEQYF.

The chain combines TRBV4-2 with TRBJ2-3, with TRBD2 matching 11 bases. The CDR3 is 16 residues long. The germline CDR1 and CDR2 sequences are LGHNA and YNFKEQ. The V and J ends lost 6 bases and 1 base, in that order; junction bases with no gene match: 6. CDR3 amino acids: CASSPLSGGGTDTQYF. The CDR3 DNA reads as TGTGCCAGCAGTCCTCTTAGCGGGGGGGGCACAGATACGCAGTATTTT.

V usage is TRBV12-3 or TRBV12-4 and J usage is TRBJ2-1; D remains ambiguous. V lost 6 bases to trimming and J lost 2 bases, with 11 bases between them. This CDR3 spans 14 amino acids. CDR3 amino acids: CASSPHMPYNEQFF. The CDR3 DNA reads as TGTGCCAGCAGCCCCCATATGCCCTACAATGAGCAGTTCTTC.

This clonotype was counted only a few times. The chain joins TRBV30 to TRBJ2-5; possible D gene TRBD2, 6 bases. Germline CDR1 GTSNPN, CDR2 SVGIG (reference sequence). Trimming cost V 3 bases and J 12 bases, with 20 bases left between them. This CDR3 contains 13 residues. The CDR3 loop is CAWSATGGMTKYF. As DNA, the CDR3 is TGTGCCTGGAGCGCAACAGGAGGGATGACGAAGTACTTC.

The chain has TRBV28 and TRBJ2-7, with TRBD1 matching over 9 bases. The CDR3 spans 15 residues. Germline CDR1 MDHEN, CDR2 SYDVKM. Losses at the gene ends were 5 bases for V and 7 bases for J; bases not matched to a gene: 12. The CDR3 DNA is TGTGCCAGCAGTCCCACAGGGGGCCCCTCTCGAGAGCAGTACTTC. This translates into CASSPTGGPSREQYF.

V is TRBV20-1 and J is TRBJ1-1, with 9 bases matching TRBD1. Germline CDR1 and CDR2: DFQATT and SNEGSKA (reference sequence). The CDR3 spans 14 residues. Trimming cost V 4 bases and J 2 bases; bases outside gene matches: 5. CDR3 protein: CSAKNTGGNTEAFF. The DNA for the CDR3 is TGCAGTGCTAAGAACACAGGGGGCAACACTGAAGCTTTCTTT.

CDR3 nucleotide sequence: TGCAGCGTTGAAGCCCCGGGCCTACAAGAGACCCAGTACTTC. Residues: CSVEAPGLQETQYF. V gene TRBV29-1 combines with J gene TRBJ2-5, with D uncertain. This CDR3 is 14 amino acids long. CDR1 is SQVTM, CDR2 ANQGSEA, per germline. Trimming took off 1 base at V and 2 bases at J, with 11 bases between the two ends.

This clonotype was seen just once. The chain joins TRBV7-2 to TRBJ2-5; weak D call: TRBD2 (5 bases). TRBJ2-7 matches the DNA end more closely, so the J call is doubtful. The CDR3 totals 14 residues. Germline CDR1 SGHTA, CDR2 FQGNSA. The CDR3 spells CASSLGRSSDEQYF. The DNA for the CDR3 is TGTGCCAGCAGCTTAGGGAGGAGTAGCGACGAGCAGTACTTC.

The rearrangement joins TRBV29-1 to TRBJ1-1, with 8 bases fitting TRBD1. This CDR3 is 12 amino acids long. Germline V gene data show CDR1 as SQVTM and CDR2 as ANQGSEA. Trimming removed 6 bases from V and 5 bases from J; junction bases left unmatched: 5. This chain's CDR3 is CSVNRGRTEAFF. Written as DNA, the CDR3 is TGCAGCGTAAACAGGGGGAGGACTGAAGCTTTCTTT.

The rearrangement uses TRBV5-1 and TRBJ2-1; possibly TRBD1 for D (6 bases). The length of the CDR3 is 14 residues. Trimming pared 5 bases from V and 5 bases from J, leaving 14 bases between. Germline V CDR1 and CDR2: SGHRS, YFSETQ. The CDR3 loop is CASRGDQGNNEQFF. CDR3 DNA: TGCGCCAGCAGGGGTGATCAGGGGAACAATGAGCAGTTCTTC.

The rearrangement links TRBV28 to TRBJ1-5, with D maybe TRBD1 (5 bases). The CDR3 sequence is 12 residues long. The germline V gene encodes CDR1 MDHEN and CDR2 SYDVKM. Deletions cut 7 bases from V and 5 bases from J, with 9 bases between. The CDR3 is CASTGVDQPQHF. The DNA of the CDR3 is TGTGCCAGCACGGGGGTTGATCAGCCCCAGCATTTT.

J is TRBJ1-5 and V is TRBV20-1, with TRBD1 matching 10 bases. The CDR3 has 15 amino acids. Germline V CDR1 and CDR2: DFQATT, SNEGSKA (reference sequence). With V trimmed by 4 bases and J by 3 bases, 6 bases remained unmatched. CDR3 sequence (DNA): TGCAGTGCTACGGGGGGACAGGGGAACAATCAGCCCCAGCATTTT. Translated, it gives CSATGGQGNNQPQHF.

This clonotype was observed a single time. The chain links TRBV20-1 to TRBJ2-7; D is ambiguous. The CDR3 runs 14 residues. Trimming removed 3 bases from V and 0 bases from J, with 12 bases in between. Germline loops: CDR1 DFQATT, CDR2 SNEGSKA (reference sequence). The chain's CDR3 is CSASKPGASYEQYF. In DNA, the CDR3 is TGCAGTGCTAGTAAGCCAGGAGCCTCCTACGAGCAGTACTTC.

The CDR3 DNA sequence: TGTGCCAGCAGTGACGCCCAGAGGGGCGTGAGGAATGAGCAGTTCTTC. Translation: CASSDAQRGVRNEQFF. The chain joins TRBV6-1 to TRBJ2-1; D could derive from TRBD1 or TRBD2 (5 bases each). The CDR3 spans 16 residues. V lost 3 bases to trimming and J lost 7 bases, with 19 bases between them. From germline, CDR1 is MNHNS and CDR2 SASEGT.

This clonotype has a handful of counts. This chain connects TRBV7-2 to TRBJ2-7; D remains ambiguous. Germline CDR1 reads SGHTA; CDR2 reads FQGNSA. The germline V and J ends were trimmed by 2 bases and 0 bases, with 11 bases remaining between them. The CDR3 totals 15 residues. This chain's CDR3 is CASSLRRPVSYEQYF. The CDR3 DNA sequence: TGTGCCAGCAGCTTAAGAAGGCCCGTCTCCTACGAGCAGTACTTC.

Only a few counts were recorded for this clonotype. The genes are TRBV4-3 and TRBJ2-2; no definite D call. This CDR3 is built from 17 residues. Germline-derived CDR1 and CDR2 are LGHNA and YSLEER. V was shortened by 0 bases and J by 3 bases, with 14 bases between the two germline ends. The CDR3 region is CASSQEGFRVYTGELFF. In DNA form, the CDR3 reads TGCGCCAGCAGCCAAGAGGGGTTTAGGGTTTACACCGGGGAGCTGTTTTTT.